The 25 T cell receptor beta chains below come from one sample, sequenced in a study of T-cell memory formation after mild COVID-19. TCRdb re-analysed the 5' RACE reads in MiXCR, keeping a single row per CDR3 protein. The table lists 110,000 to 150,000 distinct CDR3 sequences, about 14% of them singletons. The sequencing sample was made of PBMCs or a T cell subset sorted from them (not recorded which). Receptor source: an adult woman who had mild COVID-19 (a few samples of this study predate the infection). Cell type and time point are not known.

V usage is TRBV20-1 and J usage is TRBJ2-3; 13 nucleotides agree with TRBD2. This CDR3 spans 18 amino acids. The junction had 14 bases not matched to a gene; V was cut back by 5 bases and J by 3 bases. Germline CDR1 and CDR2: DFQATT and SNEGSKA (reference sequence). CDR3 sequence: CSAEGLAGKPQKTDTQYF. CDR3 nucleotide sequence: TGCAGTGCTGAGGGACTAGCGGGGAAGCCCCAAAAGACAGATACGCAGTATTTT.

V and J are TRBV9 and TRBJ2-5; weak D call: TRBD1 (5 bases). CDR3 length: 13 residues. The V end was cut by 2 bases, the J end by 1 base, with 6 bases between. Germline CDR1 SGDLS, CDR2 YYNGEE. CDR3 residues: CASSVQGQETQYF. CDR3 DNA sequence: TGTGCCAGCAGCGTGCAGGGCCAAGAGACCCAGTACTTC.

This clonotype has a handful of counts. The chain employs TRBV7-2 and TRBJ1-1; tentatively, D is TRBD1 (6 bases). CDR1 is SGHTA, CDR2 FQGNSA, per germline. The CDR3 runs 14 residues. V dropped 11 bases and J dropped 4 bases, with 20 bases sitting between them. CDR3 coding DNA: TGTGCCCTCCGGGGGGCGACGATCGGCACTGAAGCTTTCTTT. It translates to CALRGATIGTEAFF.

This clonotype has just a few counts. This chain connects TRBV6-6 to TRBJ1-2; no firm D call. There are 14 residues in the CDR3. The ends were cut back, 0 bases at V and 2 bases at J, with 7 bases in the middle. Germline CDR1 reads MNHNY; CDR2 reads SVGAGI (reference sequence). The DNA for the CDR3 is TGTGCCAGCAGTTACTCCCCGGAAAACTATGGCTACACCTTC. Translating gives CASSYSPENYGYTF.

V gene TRBV4-3 combines with J gene TRBJ2-3; 14 nucleotides match TRBD2. The CDR3 sequence is 19 residues long. V was pared by 1 base and J by 6 bases, with 12 bases of the junction left unmatched. Germline loops: CDR1 LGHNA, CDR2 YSLEER. The CDR3 is CASSQARLAGGPDIDTQYF. CDR3 DNA: TGCGCCAGCAGCCAAGCGAGACTAGCGGGAGGGCCTGATATCGATACGCAGTATTTT.

V gene TRBV7-9 combines with J gene TRBJ2-1, with D unresolved. Trimming shortened V by 1 base and J by 2 bases, and 9 bases separated the two germline ends. The CDR3 loop spans 15 amino acids. Germline CDR1 SEHNR, CDR2 FQNEAQ (reference sequence). This CDR3 is CASSLVYTAYNEQFF. In DNA form, the CDR3 reads TGTGCCAGCAGCTTAGTTTACACAGCCTACAATGAGCAGTTCTTC.

This clonotype has at least ten counts. The genes are TRBV12-3 or TRBV12-4 and TRBJ2-2; tentatively, D is TRBD2 (6 bases). Trimming pared 8 bases from V and 6 bases from J, leaving 16 bases between. The CDR3 is made up of 14 amino acids. This CDR3 is CASGLEGMAGELFF. DNA for the CDR3: TGTGCCAGCGGATTGGAGGGGATGGCCGGGGAGCTGTTTTTT.

This clonotype was picked up a small number of times. CDR3 residues: CASRDRDSSSPLHF. The CDR3, as DNA: TGTGCCAGCAGGGACCGGGACTCCAGTTCACCCCTCCACTTT. The rearrangement links TRBV25-1 to TRBJ1-6; perhaps TRBD1 as D (5 bases). The V gene lost 6 bases and the J gene lost 9 bases, with 15 bases spanning the gap. CDR1 and CDR2 (germline): MGHDK, SYGVNS. This CDR3 has 14 amino acids. Based on the CDR3 plus reference TRBV25-1 and TRBJ1-6, the full variable domain is EADIYQTPRYLVIGTGKKITLECSQTMGHDKMYWYQQDPGMELHLIHYSYGVNSTEKGDLSSESTVSRIRTEHFPLTLESARPSHTSQYLCASRDRDSSSPLHFGNGTRLTVT.

This clonotype was counted at least ten times. The chain combines TRBV7-6 with TRBJ2-5; no clear D gene. V dropped 5 bases and J dropped 6 bases, with 16 bases sitting between them. CDR1 and CDR2 from the germline V gene are SGHVS and FNYEAQ. This CDR3 spans 14 amino acids. This CDR3 is CASSPMAQEKTQYF. As DNA, the CDR3 is TGTGCCAGCAGCCCCATGGCCCAGGAAAAGACCCAGTACTTC.

The table lists this clonotype with a few counts. The rearrangement links TRBV7-9 to TRBJ2-2; 10 nucleotides align to TRBD1. Germline lookup yields CDR1 SEHNR and CDR2 FQNEAQ (reference sequence). This CDR3 region has 20 residues. Trimming took 1 base from V and 0 from J; bases not matched to a gene: 11. CDR3 sequence: CASSLGVLGTGAANTGELFF. CDR3 DNA sequence: TGTGCCAGCAGCTTAGGCGTCCTTGGGACAGGGGCGGCGAACACCGGGGAGCTGTTTTTT.

This clonotype turned up a few times. The CDR3 here is CSASLAGQGGNTIYF. CDR3 sequence (DNA): TGCAGTGCTAGTCTGGCTGGACAGGGCGGAAACACCATATATTTT. The V gene is TRBV20-1, the J gene TRBJ1-3, with TRBD1 identical over 8 bases. The CDR3 runs 15 residues. V lost 3 bases and J lost 4; bases outside the gene matches: 8. CDR1 is DFQATT and CDR2 is SNEGSKA in the germline V gene (reference sequence).

The rearrangement links TRBV6-2 or TRBV6-3 to TRBJ2-5, with D unclear. CDR1 and CDR2 (germline): MNHEY, SVGEGT. V was pared by 2 bases and J by 1 base, with 8 bases between. This CDR3 spans 14 amino acids. This chain's CDR3 is CASSYIGPQETQYF. Written as DNA, the CDR3 is TGTGCCAGCAGTTACATCGGACCCCAAGAGACCCAGTACTTC.

The V call is TRBV6-5, the J call TRBJ1-1; no definite D call. Germline assignment: CDR1 MNHEY and CDR2 SVGAGI. This CDR3 has 13 residues. Between the trimmed V and J ends, which lost 4 bases and 6 bases, there was a span of 12 bases. CDR3 sequence (DNA): TGTGCCAGCAGTTTGTGGAGTACGGCTGAAGCTTTCTTT. The encoded protein is CASSLWSTAEAFF.

The V and J genes are TRBV29-1 and TRBJ2-7; 8 bases fit TRBD2. CDR1 and CDR2 (germline): SQVTM, ANQGSEA. The CDR3 loop spans 13 amino acids. The ends lost 5 bases at V and 2 bases at J; junction bases unmatched: 5. The CDR3 nucleotides are TGCAGCGTTCGGGGGCGGGGGGCCTACGAGCAGTACTTC. Its translation is CSVRGRGAYEQYF.

The V gene is TRBV20-1, the J gene TRBJ2-1; D gene ambiguous. The CDR3 covers 13 residues. V was pared by 5 bases and J by 4 bases, with 12 bases between. Germline V gene data show CDR1 as DFQATT and CDR2 as SNEGSKA (reference sequence). CDR3 in DNA: TGCAGTGCTCAAAGGGTGTCTTACAATGAGCAGTTCTTC. Protein: CSAQRVSYNEQFF.

This clonotype has more than one count but fewer than ten. This chain uses TRBV6-2 or TRBV6-3 with TRBJ2-2; 8 bases are a match to TRBD1. Germline values: CDR1 MNHEY, CDR2 SVGEGT. This CDR3 comprises 15 residues. Unmatched junction bases numbered 8, after V lost 7 bases and J lost 4 bases. The CDR3 DNA reads TGTGCCAGCAAAACCAGGGGGCGCGGCACCGGGGAGCTGTTTTTT. This gives the protein CASKTRGRGTGELFF.

The gene calls are TRBV3-2 and TRBJ2-3. TRBV3-2 is a pseudogene segment. This CDR3 region has 16 residues. The CDR3 nucleotides are TGTGCCAGCAGCCAAAGAAGCGGTTCTAGCACAGATACGCAGTATTTT. It encodes CASSQRSGSSTDTQYF.

J is TRBJ2-2 and V is TRBV9; 7 bases match TRBD1. The J segment lost 0 bases and the V segment lost 0 bases, leaving 5 bases of the junction unmatched. The CDR3 covers 17 residues. CDR1 and CDR2 from the germline V gene are SGDLS and YYNGEE. CDR3 sequence: CASSVEVQGTNTGELFF. DNA for the CDR3: TGTGCCAGCAGCGTAGAAGTACAGGGGACGAACACCGGGGAGCTGTTTTTT.

The gene calls are TRBV7-6 and TRBJ2-5; the D gene is possibly TRBD1 (6 bases). Germline V gene data show CDR1 as SGHVS and CDR2 as FNYEAQ. V lost 2 bases and J lost 1, with 14 bases in between. The CDR3 runs 16 residues. This CDR3 reads CASSLQFRGTQETQYF. The CDR3 DNA reads as TGTGCCAGCAGCTTACAGTTTAGGGGGACCCAAGAGACCCAGTACTTC.

The V gene is TRBV4-2, the J gene TRBJ2-3, with 9 nucleotides matching TRBD2. Losses at the gene ends were 3 bases for V and 5 bases for J; bases not matched to a gene: 9. The CDR3 is made up of 16 amino acids. Germline V gene lookup returns CDR1 LGHNA and CDR2 YNFKEQ. CDR3 nucleotide sequence: TGTGCCAGCAGCCATGTTGGGGGACTAGCAGGAGATACGCAGTATTTT. Amino acid sequence: CASSHVGGLAGDTQYF.

This clonotype was seen a handful of times. This chain uses TRBV9 with TRBJ2-1; 9 bases agree with TRBD2. Trimming took 4 bases from V and 6 from J; bases not matched to a gene: 11. Germline V gene lookup returns CDR1 SGDLS and CDR2 YYNGEE. The CDR3 spans 16 residues. Here the CDR3 reads CASSPDGREGSNEQFF. As DNA, the CDR3 is TGTGCCAGCAGCCCCGATGGGCGGGAGGGCTCCAATGAGCAGTTCTTC.

This sequence joins TRBV6-1 and TRBJ2-1, with 8 bases that match TRBD1. CDR1 and CDR2 (germline): MNHNS, SASEGT. The CDR3 length is 16 residues. V lost 2 bases to trimming and J lost 8 bases; unmatched junction nucleotides: 11. CDR3 nucleotides: TGTGCCAGCAGTGAACCGGCGTTGCAGGGGGCCCATGAGCAGTTCTTC. Protein: CASSEPALQGAHEQFF.

The chain joins TRBV7-9 to TRBJ2-3; D is uncertain. The germline V gene encodes CDR1 SEHNR and CDR2 FQNEAQ (reference sequence). V dropped 5 bases and J dropped 7 bases, with 13 bases sitting between them. This CDR3 has 13 residues. CDR3 DNA sequence: TGTGCCAGCAGCCCGGGCTATCTTAATACGCAGTATTTT. Protein: CASSPGYLNTQYF.

The gene calls are TRBV6-5 and TRBJ1-4; 8 bases align to TRBD1. V was pared by 2 bases and J by 6 bases, with 2 bases of the junction left unmatched. The CDR3 runs to 14 residues. Germline V gene lookup returns CDR1 MNHEY and CDR2 SVGAGI. The CDR3 DNA reads as TGTGCCAGCAGTTACGGACAGGGCCATGAAAAACTGTTTTTT. It specifies CASSYGQGHEKLFF.

In its sample, this clonotype was seen a few times. J is TRBJ2-7 and V is TRBV10-2; D is ambiguous. V lost 2 bases and J lost 2, with 13 bases in between. Germline V gene sequence: CDR1 WSHSY, CDR2 SAAADI. CDR3 length: 15 residues. CDR3 sequence reads: CASSEGEFATYEQYF. CDR3 nucleotides: TGCGCCAGCAGTGAGGGTGAGTTCGCGACCTACGAGCAGTACTTC.